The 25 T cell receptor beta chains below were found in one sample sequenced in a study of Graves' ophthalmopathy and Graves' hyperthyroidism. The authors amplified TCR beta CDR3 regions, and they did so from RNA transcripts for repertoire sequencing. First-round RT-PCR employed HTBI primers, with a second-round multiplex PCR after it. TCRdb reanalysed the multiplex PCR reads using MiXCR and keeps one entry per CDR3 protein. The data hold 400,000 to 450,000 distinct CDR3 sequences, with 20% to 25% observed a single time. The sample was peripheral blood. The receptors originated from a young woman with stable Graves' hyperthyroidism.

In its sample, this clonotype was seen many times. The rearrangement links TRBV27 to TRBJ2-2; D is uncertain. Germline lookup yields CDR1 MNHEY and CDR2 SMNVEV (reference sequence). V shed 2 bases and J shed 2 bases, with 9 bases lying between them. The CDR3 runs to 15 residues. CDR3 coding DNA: TGTGCCAGCAGTTTAAATAGCCGCAACACCGGGGAGCTGTTTTTT. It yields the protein CASSLNSRNTGELFF.

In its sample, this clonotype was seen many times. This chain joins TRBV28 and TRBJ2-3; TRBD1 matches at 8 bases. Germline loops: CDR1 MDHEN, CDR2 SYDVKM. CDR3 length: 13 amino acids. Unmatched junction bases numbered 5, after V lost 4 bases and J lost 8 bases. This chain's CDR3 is CASSSQGASTQYF. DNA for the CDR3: TGTGCCAGCAGTTCCCAGGGGGCAAGTACGCAGTATTTT.

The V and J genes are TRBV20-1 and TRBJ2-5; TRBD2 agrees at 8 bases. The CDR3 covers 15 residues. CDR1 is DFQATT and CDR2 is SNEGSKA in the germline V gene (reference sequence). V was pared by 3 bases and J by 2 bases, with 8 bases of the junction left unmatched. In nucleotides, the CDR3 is TGCAGTGCTAGTAAGCGGGAGAGGGCACAAGAGACCCAGTACTTC. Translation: CSASKRERAQETQYF.

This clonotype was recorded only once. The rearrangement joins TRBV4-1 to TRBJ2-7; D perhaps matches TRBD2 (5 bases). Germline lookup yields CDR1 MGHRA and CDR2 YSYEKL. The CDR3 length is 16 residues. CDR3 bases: TGCGTCGGCAGCCAAGCGGACCTCTTTGTATTCCACGAGCAGTACTTC. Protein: CVGSQADLFVFHEQYF.

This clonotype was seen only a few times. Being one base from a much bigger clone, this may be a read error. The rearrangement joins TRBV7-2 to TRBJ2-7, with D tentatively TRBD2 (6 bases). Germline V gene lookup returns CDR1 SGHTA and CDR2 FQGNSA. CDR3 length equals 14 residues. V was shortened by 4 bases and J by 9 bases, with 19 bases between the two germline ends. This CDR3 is CASSSLTGVGGQYF. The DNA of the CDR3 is TGTGCCAGCAGCTCCCTAACGGGAGTGGGGGGGCAGTACTTC.

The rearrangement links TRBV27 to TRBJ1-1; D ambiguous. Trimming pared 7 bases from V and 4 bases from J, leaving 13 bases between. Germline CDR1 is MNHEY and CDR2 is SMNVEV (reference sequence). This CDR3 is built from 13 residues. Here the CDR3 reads CASKSIVGTEAFF. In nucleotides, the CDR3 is TGTGCCAGCAAATCAATCGTGGGCACTGAAGCTTTCTTT.

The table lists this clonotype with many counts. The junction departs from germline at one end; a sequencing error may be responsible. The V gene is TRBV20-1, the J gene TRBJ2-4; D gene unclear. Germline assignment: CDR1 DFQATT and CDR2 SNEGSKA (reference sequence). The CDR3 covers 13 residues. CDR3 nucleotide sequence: TGCAGTGCTAGAGAGGTAGCCAAAAACATTAAGTACTTC. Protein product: CSAREVAKNIKYF.

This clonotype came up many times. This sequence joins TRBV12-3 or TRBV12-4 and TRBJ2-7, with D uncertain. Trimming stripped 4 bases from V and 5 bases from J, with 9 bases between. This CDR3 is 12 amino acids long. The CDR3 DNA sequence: TGTGCCAGCAGTTGGGGTTCGGACGAGCAGTACTTC. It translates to CASSWGSDEQYF.

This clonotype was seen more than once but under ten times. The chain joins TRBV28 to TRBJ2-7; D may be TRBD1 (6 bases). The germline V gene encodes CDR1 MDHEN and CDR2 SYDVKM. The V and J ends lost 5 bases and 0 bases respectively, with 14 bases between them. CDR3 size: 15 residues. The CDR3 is CASSPPPDSSYEQYF. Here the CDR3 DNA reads TGTGCCAGCAGTCCGCCACCGGACAGCTCCTACGAGCAGTACTTC.

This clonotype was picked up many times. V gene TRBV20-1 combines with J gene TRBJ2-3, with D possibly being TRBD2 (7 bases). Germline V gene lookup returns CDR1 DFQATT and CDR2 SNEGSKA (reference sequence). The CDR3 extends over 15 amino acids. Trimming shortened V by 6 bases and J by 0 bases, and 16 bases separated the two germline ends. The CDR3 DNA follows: TGCAGTGCCCGAAGGGGGGGCGTTAGCACAGATACGCAGTATTTT. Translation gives CSARRGGVSTDTQYF.

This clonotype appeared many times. CDR3 residues: CSAREPTGGNTEAFF. CDR3 bases: TGCAGTGCTAGAGAACCGACAGGGGGGAACACTGAAGCTTTCTTT. The chain carries TRBV20-1 and TRBJ1-1, with 9 nucleotides matching TRBD1. V lost 0 bases and J lost 1; bases outside the gene matches: 3. The CDR3 loop spans 15 amino acids. Germline CDR1 reads DFQATT; CDR2 reads SNEGSKA (reference sequence).

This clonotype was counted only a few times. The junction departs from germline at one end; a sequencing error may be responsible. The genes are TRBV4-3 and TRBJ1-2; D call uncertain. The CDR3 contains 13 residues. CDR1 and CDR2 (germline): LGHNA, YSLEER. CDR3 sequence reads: CASGQDVGYGYTF. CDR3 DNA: TGCGCCAGCGGCCAAGATGTCGGCTATGGCTACACCTTC.

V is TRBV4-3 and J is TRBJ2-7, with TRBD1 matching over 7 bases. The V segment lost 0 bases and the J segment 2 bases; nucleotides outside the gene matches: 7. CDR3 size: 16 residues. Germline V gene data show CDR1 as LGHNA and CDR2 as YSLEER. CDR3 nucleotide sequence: TGCGCCAGCAGCCAAGATTTGTATAGGGGGCCCTACGAGCAGTACTTC. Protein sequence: CASSQDLYRGPYEQYF.

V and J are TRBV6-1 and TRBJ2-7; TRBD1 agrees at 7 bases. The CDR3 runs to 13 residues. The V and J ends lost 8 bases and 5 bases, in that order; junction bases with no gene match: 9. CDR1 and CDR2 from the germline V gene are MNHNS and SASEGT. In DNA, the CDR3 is TGTGCCAGCTGGACGACAGGGAAGGACGAGCAGTACGTC. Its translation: CASWTTGKDEQYV.

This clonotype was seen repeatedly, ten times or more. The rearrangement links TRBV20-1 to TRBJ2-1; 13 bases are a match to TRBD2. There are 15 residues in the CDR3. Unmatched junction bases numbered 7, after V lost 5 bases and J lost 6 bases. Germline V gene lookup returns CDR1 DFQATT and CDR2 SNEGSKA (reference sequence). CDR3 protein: CSASPTSGRANEQFF. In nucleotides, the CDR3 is TGCAGTGCTTCCCCCACTAGCGGGAGGGCCAATGAGCAGTTCTTC.

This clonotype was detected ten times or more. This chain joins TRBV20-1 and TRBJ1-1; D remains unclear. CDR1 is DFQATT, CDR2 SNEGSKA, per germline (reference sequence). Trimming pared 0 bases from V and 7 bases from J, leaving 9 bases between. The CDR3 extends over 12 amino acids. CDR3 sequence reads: CSARDWAREAFF. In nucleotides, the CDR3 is TGCAGTGCTAGAGATTGGGCCCGTGAAGCTTTCTTT.

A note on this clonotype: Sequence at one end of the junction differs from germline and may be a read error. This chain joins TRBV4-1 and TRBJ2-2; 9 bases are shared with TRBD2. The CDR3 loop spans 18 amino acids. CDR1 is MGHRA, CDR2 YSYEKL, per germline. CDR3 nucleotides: TGCGCCAGCAGCCCGGGAGGGGTAGGGAGCGGGAGGACCGGGGAGCTGTGTTTT. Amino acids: CASSPGGVGSGRTGELCF.

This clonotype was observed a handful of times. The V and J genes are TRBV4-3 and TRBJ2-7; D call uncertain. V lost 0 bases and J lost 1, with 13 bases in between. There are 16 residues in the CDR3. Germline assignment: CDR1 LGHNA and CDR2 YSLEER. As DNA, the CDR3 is TGCGCCAGCAGCCAAGATATCCCAGGCCCATCCTACGAGCAGTACTTC. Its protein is CASSQDIPGPSYEQYF.

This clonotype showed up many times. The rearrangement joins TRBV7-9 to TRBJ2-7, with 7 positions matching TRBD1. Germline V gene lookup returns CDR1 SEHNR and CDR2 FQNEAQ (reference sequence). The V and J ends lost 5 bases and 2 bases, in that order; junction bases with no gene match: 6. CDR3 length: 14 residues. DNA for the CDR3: TGTGCCAGCAGCGACGGGACAGTAGCCTACGAGCAGTACTTC. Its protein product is CASSDGTVAYEQYF.

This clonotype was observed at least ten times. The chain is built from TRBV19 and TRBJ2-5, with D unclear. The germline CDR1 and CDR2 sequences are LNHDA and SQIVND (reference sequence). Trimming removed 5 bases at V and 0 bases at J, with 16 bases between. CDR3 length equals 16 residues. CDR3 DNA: TGTGCCAGTAGTGACTCCCCAAATCTGTACCAAGAGACCCAGTACTTC. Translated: CASSDSPNLYQETQYF.

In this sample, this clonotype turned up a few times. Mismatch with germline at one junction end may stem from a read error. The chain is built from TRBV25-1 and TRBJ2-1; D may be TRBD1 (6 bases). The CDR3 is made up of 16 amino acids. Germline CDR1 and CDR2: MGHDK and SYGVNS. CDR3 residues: CASSVNRVEENNEKFF. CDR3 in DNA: TGTGCCAGCAGTGTAAACAGGGTGGAGGAAAACAATGAGAAGTTCTTC.

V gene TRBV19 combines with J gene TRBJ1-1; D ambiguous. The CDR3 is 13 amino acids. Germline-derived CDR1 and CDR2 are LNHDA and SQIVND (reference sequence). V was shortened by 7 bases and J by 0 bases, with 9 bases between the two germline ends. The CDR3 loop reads CASTVEMNTEAFF. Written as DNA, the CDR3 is TGTGCCAGTACGGTCGAAATGAACACTGAAGCTTTCTTT.

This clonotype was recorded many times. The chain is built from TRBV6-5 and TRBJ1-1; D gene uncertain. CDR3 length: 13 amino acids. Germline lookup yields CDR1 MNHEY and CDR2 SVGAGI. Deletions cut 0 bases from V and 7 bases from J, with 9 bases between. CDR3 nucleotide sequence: TGTGCCAGCAGTTACTCGCGCTTGTTTGAAGCTTTCTTT. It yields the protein CASSYSRLFEAFF.

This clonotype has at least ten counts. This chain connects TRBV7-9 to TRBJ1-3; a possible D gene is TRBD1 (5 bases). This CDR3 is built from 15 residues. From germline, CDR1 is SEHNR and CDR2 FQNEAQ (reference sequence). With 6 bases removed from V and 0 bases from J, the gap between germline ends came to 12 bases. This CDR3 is CASSPTGSSGNTIYF. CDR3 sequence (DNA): TGTGCCAGCAGTCCCACAGGCTCCTCTGGAAACACCATATATTTT. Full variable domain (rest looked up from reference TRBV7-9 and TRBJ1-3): DTGVSQNPRHKITKRGQNVTFRCDPISEHNRLYWYRQTLGQGPEFLTYFQNEAQLEKSRLLSDRFSAERPKGSFSTLEIQRTEQGDSAMYLCASSPTGSSGNTIYFGEGSWLTVV.

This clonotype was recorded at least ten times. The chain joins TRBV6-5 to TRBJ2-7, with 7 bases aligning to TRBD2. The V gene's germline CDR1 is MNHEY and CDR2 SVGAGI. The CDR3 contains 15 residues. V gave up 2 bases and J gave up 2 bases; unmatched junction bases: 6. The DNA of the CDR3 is TGTGCCAGCAGTTACGGGGCTAGCGGTCCCTACGAGCAGTACTTC. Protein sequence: CASSYGASGPYEQYF.